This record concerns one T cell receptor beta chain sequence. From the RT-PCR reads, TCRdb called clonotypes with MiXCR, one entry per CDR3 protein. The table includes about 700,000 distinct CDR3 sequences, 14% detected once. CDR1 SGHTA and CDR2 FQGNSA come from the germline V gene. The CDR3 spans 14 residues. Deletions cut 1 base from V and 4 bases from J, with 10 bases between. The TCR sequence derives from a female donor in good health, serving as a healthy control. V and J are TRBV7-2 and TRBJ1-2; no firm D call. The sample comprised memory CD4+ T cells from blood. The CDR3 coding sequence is TGTGCCAGCAGCTTAGGAGGCGCATTCTATGGCTACACCTTC. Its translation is CASSLGGAFYGYTF.